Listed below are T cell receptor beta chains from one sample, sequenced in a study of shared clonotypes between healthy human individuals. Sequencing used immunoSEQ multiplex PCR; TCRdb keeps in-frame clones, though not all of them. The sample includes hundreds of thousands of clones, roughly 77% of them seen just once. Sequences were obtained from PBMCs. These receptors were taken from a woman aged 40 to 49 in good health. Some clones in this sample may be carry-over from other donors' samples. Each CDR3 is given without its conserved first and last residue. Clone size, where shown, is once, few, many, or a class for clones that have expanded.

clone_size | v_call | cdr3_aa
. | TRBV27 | ASSLRASDRGLRQPQH
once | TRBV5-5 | ASSLLQAGGRNQPQH
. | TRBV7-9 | ASISALAADTQY
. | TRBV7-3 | ASSPGQNREQY
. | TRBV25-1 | ASRGTVPGDGYT
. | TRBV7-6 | ASSPDTYYNEQF
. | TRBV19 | ASSAYPRADSYEQY
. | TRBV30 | AWTGTSYEQY
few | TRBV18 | ASSPRDTEAF
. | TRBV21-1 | APQGAGGASEQY
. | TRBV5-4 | ASSPRVGYEQY
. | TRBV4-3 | ASSRGRINEQF
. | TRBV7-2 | ASSLGTGGAYEQY
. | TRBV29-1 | SVTLFVGPDTQY
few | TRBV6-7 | ASSYSNLVNTEAF
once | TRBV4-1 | ASSQVGQYEQY
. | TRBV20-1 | SAGLAGSRF
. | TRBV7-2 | ASSSSWNEQF
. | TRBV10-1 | ASSENRQGSTEAF
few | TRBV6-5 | ASSSRDYEQY
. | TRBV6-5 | ASSYGRLSTDTQY
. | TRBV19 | ASSLSWQRGNTEAF
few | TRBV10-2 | ASIIGGLRATSGELF
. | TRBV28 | AGAEQGGSPLH
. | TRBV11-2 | ASSLEGRGPGDRREQY
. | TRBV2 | ASSGDWRSSYEQY
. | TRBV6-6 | ASSRQGSDYEQY
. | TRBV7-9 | ASSPPTGNLYEQY